Listed below are T cell receptor beta chains from one sample, sequenced in a study of CD8 T cells in ankylosing spondylitis. TCRdb passed the 5' RACE reads through MiXCR, listing each CDR3 protein once. This sample has a few hundred thousand distinct CDR3 sequences, with roughly 20% found just once. Sample: blood, either unsorted or a sorted T cell fraction (not recorded which). Receptors originate from a male donor with ankylosing spondylitis or in good health (not recorded which). CDR3s include the opening cysteine and the closing phenylalanine or tryptophan. D genes are given only for firm matches. Some rows mark clone size as missing; the rest say once, few, many or name a class of expanded clone.

V: TRBV6-1; size: -; D: TRBD2; J: TRBJ2-5; CDR3: CASKDGLAEETQYF; DNA: TGTGCCAGCAAAGACGGACTAGCGGAAGAGACCCAGTACTTC
V: TRBV2; size: few; D: -; J: TRBJ2-1; CDR3: CASVGPRADRDEQFF; DNA: TGTGCCAGCGTCGGCCCGAGGGCAGATCGGGATGAGCAGTTCTTC
V: TRBV29-1; size: few; D: -; J: TRBJ1-2; CDR3: CSALLLGRYTF; DNA: TGCAGCGCACTACTCTTGGGTCGCTACACCTTC
V: TRBV29-1; size: many; D: TRBD1; J: TRBJ2-7; CDR3: CSVGTGSSYEQYF; DNA: TGCAGCGTAGGGACAGGGAGCTCCTACGAGCAGTACTTC
V: TRBV29-1; size: -; D: TRBD1; J: TRBJ1-1; CDR3: CSVGWDSEAFF; DNA: TGCAGCGTTGGGTGGGACAGTGAAGCTTTCTTT
V: TRBV11-2; size: -; D: TRBD2; J: TRBJ2-5; CDR3: CASSLSPWGGETQYF; DNA: TGTGCCAGCAGTTTATCCCCCTGGGGGGGAGAGACCCAGTACTTC
V: TRBV7-9; size: -; D: -; J: TRBJ2-5; CDR3: CASSLGWDSLGETQYF; DNA: TGTGCCAGCAGCTTAGGATGGGACTCACTCGGAGAGACCCAGTACTTC
V: TRBV18; size: -; D: -; J: TRBJ2-5; CDR3: CASSTNSGGRETQYF; DNA: TGTGCCAGCTCAACGAATTCGGGGGGCCGGGAGACCCAGTACTTC
V: TRBV11-2; size: -; D: TRBD2; J: TRBJ2-3; CDR3: CASSPPGDSGGMDTDTQYF; DNA: TGTGCCAGCAGCCCGCCCGGGGATAGCGGGGGGATGGACACAGATACGCAGTATTTT
V: TRBV6-5; size: few; D: -; J: TRBJ2-2; CDR3: CASSYSQNSGELFF; DNA: TGTGCCAGCAGTTACTCCCAGAACTCCGGGGAGCTGTTTTTT
V: TRBV30; size: -; D: TRBD2; J: TRBJ2-1; CDR3: CAWSVLSPELAGLNNEQFF; DNA: TGTGCCTGGAGTGTACTTTCCCCCGAACTAGCGGGGCTTAACAATGAGCAGTTCTTC
V: TRBV12-3/TRBV12-4; size: few; D: -; J: TRBJ1-1; CDR3: CASLFRDVRGTEAFF; DNA: TGTGCCAGCCTCTTTAGGGATGTAAGAGGCACTGAAGCTTTCTTT
V: TRBV12-3/TRBV12-4; size: few; D: -; J: TRBJ1-5; CDR3: CASSLGYVSGRHF; DNA: TGTGCCAGCAGTTTAGGTTATGTTAGCGGGCGGCATTTT
V: TRBV20-1; size: few; D: TRBD1; J: TRBJ1-5; CDR3: CSARDPQGVKQPQHF; DNA: TGCAGTGCTAGAGATCCCCAGGGGGTTAAACAGCCCCAGCATTTT
V: TRBV20-1; size: -; D: TRBD1; J: TRBJ1-4; CDR3: CSARLGDRLEKLFF; DNA: TGCAGTGCTAGGCTCGGGGACAGGCTTGAAAAACTGTTTTTT
V: TRBV6-5; size: -; D: TRBD2; J: TRBJ2-1; CDR3: CASSSGRFDHEQFF; DNA: TGTGCCAGCAGTTCCGGGAGGTTTGACCATGAGCAGTTCTTC
V: TRBV7-2; size: few; D: TRBD2; J: TRBJ2-1; CDR3: CASSLVLGTSSYNEQFF; DNA: TGTGCCAGCAGCTTAGTCCTCGGGACTAGCAGTTACAATGAGCAGTTCTTC
V: TRBV6-1; size: -; D: -; J: TRBJ2-7; CDR3: CASSQRDPSVEQYF; DNA: TGTGCCAGCAGTCAACGGGACCCCTCCGTGGAGCAGTACTTC
V: TRBV12-3/TRBV12-4; size: -; D: -; J: TRBJ2-5; CDR3: CASSPQGASGGETQYF; DNA: TGTGCCAGCAGTCCGCAGGGGGCGAGCGGGGGTGAGACCCAGTACTTC
V: TRBV27; size: -; D: TRBD1; J: TRBJ1-1; CDR3: CASSGTTGSAEAFF; DNA: TGTGCCAGCAGCGGTACGACAGGGTCTGCTGAAGCTTTCTTT
V: TRBV27; size: -; D: TRBD2; J: TRBJ2-7; CDR3: CASSLSMLAGAGEQYF; DNA: TGTGCCAGCAGTTTATCGATGTTAGCGGGGGCGGGGGAGCAGTACTTC
V: TRBV5-6; size: -; D: -; J: TRBJ1-6; CDR3: CASSLAARGDSPLHF; DNA: TGTGCCAGCAGCTTGGCCGCCAGGGGCGATTCACCCCTCCACTTT
V: TRBV7-9; size: -; D: TRBD2; J: TRBJ2-1; CDR3: CASTLGGDPYNEQFF; DNA: TGTGCCAGCACCCTCGGGGGGGACCCCTACAATGAGCAGTTCTTC
V: TRBV6-4; size: -; D: -; J: TRBJ2-2; CDR3: CASSDSPGANTGELFF; DNA: TGTGCCAGCAGTGACTCCCCAGGGGCTAACACCGGGGAGCTGTTTTTT
V: TRBV5-1; size: -; D: -; J: TRBJ2-2; CDR3: CASSLVSGPLGSTGELFF; DNA: TGCGCCAGCAGCTTGGTTTCCGGACCCTTAGGTAGCACCGGGGAGCTGTTTTTT
V: TRBV20-1; size: many; D: TRBD1; J: TRBJ2-7; CDR3: CSAIGDRGLYEQYF; DNA: TGCAGTGCGATTGGGGACAGGGGGCTTTACGAGCAGTACTTC
V: TRBV20-1; size: -; D: TRBD2; J: TRBJ2-3; CDR3: CSARDTLLAGLDTQYF; DNA: TGCAGTGCTAGAGATACCTTGCTAGCGGGTCTAGATACGCAGTATTTT
V: TRBV29-1; size: few; D: -; J: TRBJ2-7; CDR3: CSGVDGLEPYEQYF; DNA: TGCAGCGGAGTCGACGGCCTGGAACCTTACGAGCAGTACTTC
V: TRBV2; size: few; D: TRBD2; J: TRBJ2-3; CDR3: CASRGPGLAVGDTQYF; DNA: TGTGCCAGCAGGGGACCGGGACTAGCGGTTGGAGATACGCAGTATTTT
V: TRBV12-3/TRBV12-4; size: few; D: -; J: TRBJ2-1; CDR3: CASSFSTRAFNEQFF; DNA: TGTGCCAGCAGCTTCTCAACTCGGGCTTTCAATGAGCAGTTCTTC
V: TRBV12-3/TRBV12-4; size: -; D: -; J: TRBJ1-3; CDR3: CASSPPIYF; DNA: TGTGCCAGCAGCCCTCCCATATATTTT
V: TRBV27; size: few; D: -; J: TRBJ2-3; CDR3: CASILRWGEGDTQYF; DNA: TGTGCCAGCATCCTAAGATGGGGAGAAGGAGATACGCAGTATTTT
V: TRBV19; size: once; D: -; J: TRBJ2-3; CDR3: CASTQRWGSRTDTQYF; DNA: TGTGCCAGTACCCAGCGGTGGGGGTCCCGCACAGATACGCAGTATTTT